The next 15 T cell receptor beta chains were all read from a single sample in a study of T cells after yellow fever vaccination. MiXCR was run by TCRdb on the 5' RACE reads, yielding one entry per CDR3 protein. The sample yields 29,000 or so distinct CDR3 sequences, around 5% seen once. Sequencing was performed on CD8+ T cells sorted from PBMCs, taken 10 days after the yellow fever booster vaccination. The receptors here all came from a man younger than 45 who received the YFV17D yellow fever vaccine.

This clonotype was seen many times. The chain has TRBV4-3 and TRBJ2-7, with D possibly TRBD2 on 6 matching bases. Trimming shortened V by 0 bases and J by 2 bases, and 17 bases separated the two germline ends. This CDR3 has 17 residues. CDR1 and CDR2 (germline): LGHNA, YSLEER. CDR3 sequence reads: CASSQDWGPGSAYEQYF. The CDR3 coding sequence is TGCGCCAGCAGCCAAGATTGGGGTCCCGGGAGTGCCTACGAGCAGTACTTC.

In this sample, this clonotype turned up many times. The CDR3 bases are TGTGCTCCTAAACGGGATAGCGGGAGCTTCGGGTACCAAGAGACCCAGTACTTC. Translated, it gives CAPKRDSGSFGYQETQYF. The chain combines TRBV12-3 or TRBV12-4 with TRBJ2-5, with 9 bases matching TRBD2. There are 18 residues in the CDR3.

This clonotype showed up many times. The chain links TRBV30 to TRBJ2-1; the D gene is possibly TRBD2 (5 bases). The CDR3 runs 15 residues. Per the germline V gene, CDR1 is GTSNPN and CDR2 is SVGIG (reference sequence). The germline V and J ends were trimmed by 5 bases and 2 bases, with 16 bases remaining between them. The CDR3 protein is CAWVPSSLPYNEQFF. CDR3 nucleotide sequence: TGTGCCTGGGTTCCCTCTAGCCTTCCCTACAATGAGCAGTTCTTC.

This clonotype was detected ten times or more. This chain connects TRBV7-2 to TRBJ2-1, with D possibly called TRBD1 or TRBD2 (5 bases each). The V end lost 7 bases, the J end lost 0 bases, and 19 bases lay between the germline ends. Germline V gives CDR1 SGHTA, CDR2 FQGNSA. The length of the CDR3 is 17 residues. In DNA, the CDR3 is TGTGCCAGCACCGCCACCTCCGGGACCCTCTCCTACAATGAGCAGTTCTTC. Translation: CASTATSGTLSYNEQFF.

Many counts were recorded for this clonotype. The chain couples TRBV27 to TRBJ2-7, with TRBD2 matching over 10 bases. CDR1 and CDR2 (germline): MNHEY, SMNVEV (reference sequence). This CDR3 spans 17 amino acids. With 5 bases clipped from V and 3 bases from J, the junction kept 13 bases outside the gene matches. DNA of the CDR3: TGTGCCAGCAGTCCAGGACTAGCGGTGGGGCCATTCTACGAGCAGTACTTC. Its translation: CASSPGLAVGPFYEQYF.

This clonotype was seen at least ten times. V and J are TRBV7-8 and TRBJ2-1, with 9 bases aligning to TRBD2. This CDR3 region has 16 residues. V shed 5 bases, J shed 15 bases, and the junction held 20 bases outside the gene matches. Germline lookup yields CDR1 SGHVS and CDR2 FQNEAQ. CDR3 DNA sequence: TGTGCCAGCAGCACCCCCGTTGGACTAGCGACCCCAGAACCGTTCTTC. Residues: CASSTPVGLATPEPFF.

V usage is TRBV6-1 and J usage is TRBJ2-1; D could derive from TRBD1 or TRBD2 (5 bases each). Germline assignment: CDR1 MNHNS and CDR2 SASEGT. V was clipped by 4 bases and J by 5 bases, with 9 bases between them. This CDR3 is 13 amino acids long. CDR3 nucleotide sequence: TGTGCCAGCAGTGGGGGGTACGACAATGAGCAGTTCTTC. Translating it yields CASSGGYDNEQFF.

This clonotype has at least ten counts. The chain links TRBV21-1 to TRBJ2-7; the DNA was not compared with TRBD1, the D call given in the table. TRBV21-1 is a pseudogene segment. The CDR3 is made up of 13 amino acids. DNA of the CDR3: TGTGCCACCGTCCCGGGACAGCCCTACGAGCAGTACTTC. Its translation is CATVPGQPYEQYF.

Ten or more counts support this clonotype. This rearrangement joins TRBV14 to TRBJ2-1, with D unresolved. In germline, CDR1 is SGHDN, CDR2 FVKESK. Trimming removed 1 base from V and 7 bases from J, with 8 bases in between. The CDR3 length is 13 residues. CDR3 bases: TGTGCCAGCAGCCAAGTTCCCGGGAATGAGCAGTTCTTC. Its protein is CASSQVPGNEQFF.

Comments on this clonotype: A much more abundant neighbour one base away suggests this may be a read error. V is TRBV12-5 and J is TRBJ2-2; D might be TRBD1 (6 bases). Germline loops: CDR1 LGHNT, CDR2 FRNRAP. The CDR3 consists of 15 residues. V was pared by 1 base and J by 4 bases, with 10 bases between. Here the CDR3 DNA reads TGTGCTAGTGGTTTGGGGAGAGGGGGCACCGGGGAGCTGTTTTTT. It translates to CASGLGRGGTGELFF.

This clonotype has ten or more counts. This sequence joins TRBV10-1 and TRBJ2-1, with a tentative D call TRBD2 (6 bases). Trimming cost V 5 bases and J 6 bases, with 17 bases left between them. The CDR3 sequence is 15 residues long. In germline, CDR1 is WNHNN, CDR2 SYGVQD (reference sequence). The CDR3: CASSTSSSTSNEQFF. The CDR3 DNA sequence: TGCGCCAGCAGTACTAGCAGCTCGACTAGCAATGAGCAGTTCTTC.

There are many counts of this clonotype. V and J are TRBV20-1 and TRBJ2-1, with D perhaps being TRBD1 or TRBD2 (5 bases each). Germline V gene lookup returns CDR1 DFQATT and CDR2 SNEGSKA (reference sequence). The V gene lost 0 bases and the J gene lost 15 bases, with 18 bases spanning the gap. The CDR3 totals 13 residues. The chain's CDR3 is CSARDEGLGSWFF. The DNA of the CDR3 is TGCAGTGCTAGAGACGAGGGGTTGGGATCCTGGTTCTTC.

This clonotype was counted ten times or more. The V call is TRBV19, the J call TRBJ2-2, with 12 bases identical to TRBD2. After removal of 6 bases from V and 7 bases from J, the junction contained 12 bases not matched to a gene. Germline V gene sequence: CDR1 LNHDA, CDR2 SQIVND (reference sequence). The CDR3 consists of 17 residues. The CDR3 loop is CASSLGLAGVYSGELFF. The CDR3 DNA sequence: TGTGCCAGTAGCTTGGGACTAGCGGGCGTCTATAGCGGGGAGCTGTTTTTT.

This clonotype was recorded at least ten times. The chain couples TRBV10-2 to TRBJ2-1, with D unresolved. Germline-derived CDR1 and CDR2 are WSHSY and SAAADI. The length of the CDR3 is 16 residues. Trimming shortened V by 0 bases and J by 3 bases, and 12 bases separated the two germline ends. This CDR3 is CASSESILVGYNEQFF. The DNA of the CDR3 is TGCGCCAGCAGTGAGTCAATCCTAGTCGGCTACAATGAGCAGTTCTTC.

This clonotype has a count of ten or more. V is TRBV6-5 and J is TRBJ2-7; D might be TRBD1 (5 bases). Germline CDR1 MNHEY, CDR2 SVGAGI. The V end lost 0 bases, the J end lost 0 bases, and 9 bases lay between the germline ends. The CDR3 is made up of 15 amino acids. CDR3 DNA sequence: TGTGCCAGCAGTTACTCCGAAGGGGTCTCCTACGAGCAGTACTTC. This gives the protein CASSYSEGVSYEQYF.